One and the same sample provided the 7 T cell receptor beta chains below, sequenced in a study of blood T cell repertoires in COVID-19. Using immunoSEQ multiplex PCR, the repertoire was profiled, and TCRdb retains in-frame clones only, with some absent. In the table there are under 200,000 clones, around four fifths of which are singletons. Sequencing input: peripheral blood. These TCRs come from a man between 70 and 80 years old with active or convalescent COVID-19.

The chain combines TRBV18 with TRBJ2-3; no clear D. Trimming took 3 bases from V and 2 from J, leaving 9 bases between them. The CDR3 totals 14 residues. The V gene's germline CDR1 is KGHSH and CDR2 LQKENI. Here the CDR3 DNA reads TGTGCCAGCTCACCCTCGGGTCCCACAGATACGCAGTATTTT. Its protein is CASSPSGPTDTQYF.

The CDR3 DNA sequence: TGTGCCAGTAGTAGACCTCGGGGGGATAGCGACCAAGAGACCCAGTACTTC. As protein: CASSRPRGDSDQETQYF. The rearrangement links TRBV19 to TRBJ2-5; the match to TRBD2 covers 7 bases. CDR3 length: 17 residues. With V trimmed by 4 bases and J by 0 bases, 11 bases remained unmatched. The germline gives CDR1 LNHDA, CDR2 SQIVND (reference sequence).

The V gene is TRBV5-1, the J gene TRBJ2-2; possibly TRBD1 for D (6 bases). The CDR3 has 17 amino acids. V shed 4 bases and J shed 4 bases, with 20 bases lying between them. Germline-derived CDR1 and CDR2 are SGHRS and YFSETQ. DNA of the CDR3: TGCGCCAGCAGCACTGGACGGGACACTCACTTCACCGGGGAGCTGTTTTTT. It encodes CASSTGRDTHFTGELFF.

This rearrangement joins TRBV18 to TRBJ1-4, with D unclear. The CDR3 is 17 residues long. CDR1 is KGHSH and CDR2 is LQKENI in the germline V gene. The V and J ends lost 3 bases and 3 bases respectively, with 17 bases between them. The CDR3 loop reads CASSPRREFHANEKLFF. The DNA for the CDR3 is TGTGCCAGCTCACCGCGGCGTGAGTTTCACGCTAATGAAAAACTGTTTTTT.

CDR3 nucleotide sequence: TGTGCCAGTGGTATGGGTGACAGTTACTTCCAAGAGACCCAGTACTTC. Its translation is CASGMGDSYFQETQYF. V usage is TRBV6-6 and J usage is TRBJ2-5, with a tentative D call TRBD1 (5 bases). The germline V and J ends were trimmed by 9 bases and 1 base, with 21 bases remaining between them. This CDR3 has 16 amino acids. Germline V gene data show CDR1 as MNHNY and CDR2 as SVGAGI (reference sequence).

V and J are TRBV19 and TRBJ1-5; D is uncertain. This CDR3 has 12 residues. Germline-derived CDR1 and CDR2 are LNHDA and SQIVND (reference sequence). With 4 bases removed from V and 10 bases from J, the gap between germline ends came to 11 bases. Written as DNA, the CDR3 is TGTGCCAGTAGTACCAGGCCTCTACCCCAGCATTTT. It specifies CASSTRPLPQHF. Together with reference TRBV19 and TRBJ1-5, the CDR3 gives the full variable domain: DGGITQSPKYLFRKEGQNVTLSCEQNLNHDAMYWYRQDPGQGLRLIYYSQIVNDFQKGDIAEGYSVSREKKESFPLTVTSAQKNPTAFYLCASSTRPLPQHFGDGTRLSIL.

The table lists this clone with a count of one. This sample also contains other DNA sequences that code for the same CDR3. The J gene is TRBJ2-1, the V gene TRBV9, with 7 bases fitting TRBD1. V dropped 0 bases and J dropped 3; count of bases not matched to a gene: 3. Germline loops: CDR1 SGDLS, CDR2 YYNGEE. The CDR3 extends over 15 amino acids. The CDR3: CASSVGAGGYNEQFF. The CDR3 nucleotides are TGTGCCAGCAGCGTAGGGGCAGGGGGCTACAATGAGCAGTTCTTC.